The 5 T cell receptor beta chains listed next were all sequenced from one sample in a study of cytomegalovirus exposure and HLA in healthy donors. Using immunoSEQ multiplex PCR, the repertoire was profiled, and TCRdb retains in-frame clones only, with some absent. The table lists about 130,000 clones, 89% of them singletons. What was sequenced was PBMCs. These receptors were collected from a woman aged 18-35 years in good health and CMV-seronegative.

The chain joins TRBV28 to TRBJ2-1; possible D gene TRBD1, 6 bases. Per the germline V gene, CDR1 is MDHEN and CDR2 is SYDVKM. The CDR3 totals 16 residues. V was shortened by 1 base and J by 4 bases, with 14 bases between the two germline ends. CDR3 sequence (DNA): TGTGCCAGCAGTTTATTGACAGGAGACCCTTACAATGAGCAGTTCTTC. Translating it yields CASSLLTGDPYNEQFF.

The rearrangement links TRBV7-2 to TRBJ2-3; TRBD2 is a possible D gene (5 bases). Germline V gene sequence: CDR1 SGHTA, CDR2 FQGNSA. The V gene lost 4 bases and the J gene lost 6 bases, with 11 bases spanning the gap. The CDR3 totals 13 residues. The DNA of the CDR3 is TGTGCCAGCAGCTCTAGGACTCGGGATACGCAGTATTTT. Translation: CASSSRTRDTQYF.

The DNA of the CDR3 is TGCGCCAGCAGCCACGAACAGGGTCGCTATGGCTACACCTTC. Amino acids: CASSHEQGRYGYTF. The chain combines TRBV5-1 with TRBJ1-2, with a tentative D call TRBD1 (6 bases). V was clipped by 4 bases and J by 4 bases, with 14 bases between them. The CDR3 is 14 amino acids. Germline V gives CDR1 SGHRS, CDR2 YFSETQ.

CDR3: CASSPKGTYRTGELFF. The CDR3 DNA reads TGTGCCAGCTCACCCAAAGGGACATATCGCACCGGGGAGCTGTTTTTT. V and J are TRBV18 and TRBJ2-2, with a tentative D call TRBD1 (6 bases). The V and J ends lost 3 bases and 4 bases respectively, with 15 bases between them. Germline V gene sequence: CDR1 KGHSH, CDR2 LQKENI. This CDR3 region has 16 residues.

The chain employs TRBV7-8 and TRBJ2-1, with TRBD2 as a possible D gene (5 bases). Germline V gene lookup returns CDR1 SGHVS and CDR2 FQNEAQ. CDR3 length equals 13 residues. Trimming shortened V by 2 bases and J by 6 bases, and 8 bases separated the two germline ends. The CDR3 DNA follows: TGTGCCAGCAGCTTATCAAGCGGCAATGAGCAGTTCTTC. This gives the protein CASSLSSGNEQFF.